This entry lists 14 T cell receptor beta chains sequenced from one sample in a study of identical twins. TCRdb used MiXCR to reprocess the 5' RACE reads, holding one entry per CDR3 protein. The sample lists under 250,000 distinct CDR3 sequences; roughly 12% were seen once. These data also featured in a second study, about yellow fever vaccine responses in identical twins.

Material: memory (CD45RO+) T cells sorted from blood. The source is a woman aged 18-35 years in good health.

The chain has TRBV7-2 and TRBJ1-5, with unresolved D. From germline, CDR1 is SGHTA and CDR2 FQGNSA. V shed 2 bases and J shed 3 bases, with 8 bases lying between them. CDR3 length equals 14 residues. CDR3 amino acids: CASSLRRDNQPQHF. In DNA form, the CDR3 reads TGTGCCAGCAGCTTAAGACGGGACAATCAGCCCCAGCATTTT.

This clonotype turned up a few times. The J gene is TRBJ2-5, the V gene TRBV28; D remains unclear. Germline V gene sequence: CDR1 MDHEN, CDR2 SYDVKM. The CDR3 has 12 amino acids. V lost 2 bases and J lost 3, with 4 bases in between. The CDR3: CASSLTKETQYF. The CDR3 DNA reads TGTGCCAGCAGTTTAACTAAAGAGACCCAGTACTTC.

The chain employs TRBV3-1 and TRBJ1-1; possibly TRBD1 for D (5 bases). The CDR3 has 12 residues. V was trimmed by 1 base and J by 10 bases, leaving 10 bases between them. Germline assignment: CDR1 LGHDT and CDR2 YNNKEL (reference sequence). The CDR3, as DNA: TGTGCCAGCAGCCAAGGACCGGGGGGAGCTTTCTTT. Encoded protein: CASSQGPGGAFF.

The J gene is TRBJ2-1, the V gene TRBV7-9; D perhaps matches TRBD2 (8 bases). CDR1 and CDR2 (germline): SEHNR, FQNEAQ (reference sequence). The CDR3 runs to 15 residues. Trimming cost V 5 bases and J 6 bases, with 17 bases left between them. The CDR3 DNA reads TGTGCCAGCAGCACCGGGACAGCGGGGGTCAATGAGCAGTTCTTC. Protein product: CASSTGTAGVNEQFF. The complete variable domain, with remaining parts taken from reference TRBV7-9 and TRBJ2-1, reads DTGVSQNPRHKITKRGQNVTFRCDPISEHNRLYWYRQTLGQGPEFLTYFQNEAQLEKSRLLSDRFSAERPKGSFSTLEIQRTEQGDSAMYLCASSTGTAGVNEQFFGPGTRLTVL.

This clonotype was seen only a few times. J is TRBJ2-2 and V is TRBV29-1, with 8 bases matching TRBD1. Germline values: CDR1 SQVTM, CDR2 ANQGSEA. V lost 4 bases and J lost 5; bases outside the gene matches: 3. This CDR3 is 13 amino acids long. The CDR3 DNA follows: TGCAGCGTTGGGACAGGGTATACCGGGGAGCTGTTTTTT. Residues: CSVGTGYTGELFF.

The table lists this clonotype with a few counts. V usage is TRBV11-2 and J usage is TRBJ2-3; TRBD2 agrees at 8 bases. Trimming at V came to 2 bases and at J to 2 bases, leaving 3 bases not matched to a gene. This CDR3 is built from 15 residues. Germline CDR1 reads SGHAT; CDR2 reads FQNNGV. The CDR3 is CASSLNGRDTDTQYF. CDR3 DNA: TGTGCCAGCAGCTTAAACGGGAGGGACACAGATACGCAGTATTTT.

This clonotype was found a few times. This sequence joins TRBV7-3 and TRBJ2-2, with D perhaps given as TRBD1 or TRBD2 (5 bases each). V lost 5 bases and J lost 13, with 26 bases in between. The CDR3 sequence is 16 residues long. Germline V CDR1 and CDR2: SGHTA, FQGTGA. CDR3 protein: CASSPSGTKSIEGLFF. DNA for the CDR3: TGTGCCAGCAGCCCCTCCGGGACCAAATCTATCGAGGGGCTGTTTTTT.

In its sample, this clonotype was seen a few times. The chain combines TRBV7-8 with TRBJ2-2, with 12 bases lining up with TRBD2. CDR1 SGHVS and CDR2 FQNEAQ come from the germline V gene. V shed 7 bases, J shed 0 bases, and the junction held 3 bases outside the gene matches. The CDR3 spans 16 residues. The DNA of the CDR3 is TGTGCCAGCAACCGACTAGCGGGGGCGAACACCGGGGAGCTGTTTTTT. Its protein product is CASNRLAGANTGELFF.

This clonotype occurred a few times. CDR3: CASKRDVNTEAFF. In DNA form, the CDR3 reads TGTGCCAGCAAGAGGGATGTGAACACTGAAGCTTTCTTT. V gene TRBV2 combines with J gene TRBJ1-1; D is ambiguous. Trimming left V 7 bases short and J 0 bases short, with 9 bases between. Germline lookup yields CDR1 SNHLY and CDR2 FYNNEI. The CDR3 extends over 13 amino acids.

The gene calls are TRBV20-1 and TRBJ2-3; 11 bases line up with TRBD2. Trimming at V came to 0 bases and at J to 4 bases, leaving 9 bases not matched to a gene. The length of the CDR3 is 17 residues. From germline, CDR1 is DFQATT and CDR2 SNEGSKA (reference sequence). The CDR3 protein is CSARDHLAGGRADTQYF. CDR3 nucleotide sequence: TGCAGTGCTAGAGATCATTTAGCGGGGGGGCGCGCAGATACGCAGTATTTT.

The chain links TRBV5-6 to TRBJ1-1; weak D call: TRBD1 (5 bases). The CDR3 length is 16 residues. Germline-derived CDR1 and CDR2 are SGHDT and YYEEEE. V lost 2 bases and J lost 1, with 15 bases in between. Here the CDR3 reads CASSFTPGGGNTEAFF. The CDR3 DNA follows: TGTGCCAGCAGCTTTACCCCGGGCGGGGGGAACACTGAAGCTTTCTTT.

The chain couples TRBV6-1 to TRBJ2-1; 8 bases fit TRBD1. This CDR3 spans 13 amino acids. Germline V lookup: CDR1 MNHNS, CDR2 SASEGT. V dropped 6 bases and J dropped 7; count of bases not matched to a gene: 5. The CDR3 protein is CASSHTGGNEQFF. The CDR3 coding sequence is TGTGCCAGCAGCCATACAGGGGGTAATGAGCAGTTCTTC.

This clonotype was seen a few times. This CDR3 is CASSQGTSVRLSYEQYF. The CDR3 DNA reads TGTGCCAGCAGCCAAGGGACTTCGGTTCGCCTGTCCTACGAGCAGTACTTC. The J gene is TRBJ2-7, the V gene TRBV3-1; the D gene is possibly TRBD2 (5 bases). This CDR3 comprises 17 residues. Germline-derived CDR1 and CDR2 are LGHDT and YNNKEL (reference sequence). V lost 1 base, J lost 1 base, and 17 bases lay in between.

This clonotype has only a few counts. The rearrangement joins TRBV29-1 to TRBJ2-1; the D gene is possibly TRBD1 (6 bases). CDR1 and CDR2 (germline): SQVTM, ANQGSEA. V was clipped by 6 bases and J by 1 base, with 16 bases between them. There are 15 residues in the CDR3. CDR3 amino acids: CSVGGGEVSYNEQFF. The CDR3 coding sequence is TGCAGCGTCGGTGGGGGCGAGGTGTCCTACAATGAGCAGTTCTTC.